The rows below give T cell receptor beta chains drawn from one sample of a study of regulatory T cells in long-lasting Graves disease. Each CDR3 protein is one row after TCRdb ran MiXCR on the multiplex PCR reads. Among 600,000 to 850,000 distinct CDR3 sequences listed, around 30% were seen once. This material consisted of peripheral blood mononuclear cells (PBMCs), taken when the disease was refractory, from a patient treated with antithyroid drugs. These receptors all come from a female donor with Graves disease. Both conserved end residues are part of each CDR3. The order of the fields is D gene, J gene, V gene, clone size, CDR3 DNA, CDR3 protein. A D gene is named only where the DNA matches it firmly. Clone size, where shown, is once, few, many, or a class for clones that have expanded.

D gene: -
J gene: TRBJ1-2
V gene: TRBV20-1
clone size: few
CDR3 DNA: TGCAGTGCTAGAGATCTGGGACGCTCTGGCTACACCTTC
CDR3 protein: CSARDLGRSGYTF

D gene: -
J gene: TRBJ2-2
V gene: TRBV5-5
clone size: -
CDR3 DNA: TGTGCCAGCAGCTTCAGGACGAACACCGGGGAGCTGTTTTTT
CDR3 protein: CASSFRTNTGELFF

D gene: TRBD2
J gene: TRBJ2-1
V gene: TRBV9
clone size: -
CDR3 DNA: TGTGCCAGCAGTTTTAGCGGGGGAACCTACAATGAGCAGTTCTTC
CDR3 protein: CASSFSGGTYNEQFF

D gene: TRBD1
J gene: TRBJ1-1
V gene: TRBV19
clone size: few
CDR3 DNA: TGTGCCAGTAGGAGAGGGACAGGGATGACTGAAGCTTTCTTT
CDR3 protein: CASRRGTGMTEAFF

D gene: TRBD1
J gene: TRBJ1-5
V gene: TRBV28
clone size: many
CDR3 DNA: TGTGCCAGCAGAACGACAGGGGTGAGCAATCAGCCCCAGCATTTT
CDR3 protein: CASRTTGVSNQPQHF

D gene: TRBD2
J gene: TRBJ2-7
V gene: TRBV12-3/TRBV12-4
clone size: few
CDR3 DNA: TGTGCCAGCAGTCCCCTCGGACTAGCGGAGCAGTACTTC
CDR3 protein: CASSPLGLAEQYF

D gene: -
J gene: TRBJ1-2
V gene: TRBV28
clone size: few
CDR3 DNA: TGTGCCAGCAGTTTCATACGCAACATTAACTATGGCCACACCTTC
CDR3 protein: CASSFIRNINYGHTF

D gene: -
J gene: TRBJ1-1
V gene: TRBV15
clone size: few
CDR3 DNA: TGTGCCACCAGCCCGGGACGGGTGAACACTGAAGCTTTCTTT
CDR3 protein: CATSPGRVNTEAFF

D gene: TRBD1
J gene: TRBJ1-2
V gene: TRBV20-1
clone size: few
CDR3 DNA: TGCAGTGCTATATTCCCGGGACAGGGTCTTGGCGGCTACACCTTC
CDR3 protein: CSAIFPGQGLGGYTF

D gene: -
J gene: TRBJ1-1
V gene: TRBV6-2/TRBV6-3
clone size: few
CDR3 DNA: TGTGCCAGCAGTTCCCGGGGTACAGACGAAGCTTTCTTT
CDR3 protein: CASSSRGTDEAFF

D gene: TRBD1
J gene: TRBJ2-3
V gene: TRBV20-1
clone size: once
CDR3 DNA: TGCAGTGCTAGAGATCGAGGACAGGAATCAGATACGCAGTATTTT
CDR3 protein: CSARDRGQESDTQYF

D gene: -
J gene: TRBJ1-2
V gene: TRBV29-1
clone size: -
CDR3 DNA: TGCAGCGTCAGGGGCGCCTATGGCTACACCTTC
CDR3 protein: CSVRGAYGYTF

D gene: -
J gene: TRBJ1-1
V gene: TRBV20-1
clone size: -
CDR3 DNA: TGCAGTGCTGGGTGGGAGGCTGAAGCTTTCTTT
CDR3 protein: CSAGWEAEAFF

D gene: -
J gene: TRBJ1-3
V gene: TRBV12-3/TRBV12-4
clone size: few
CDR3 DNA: TGTGCCAGCGGCCTGAGGGGGGGCAGAAACACCATATATTTT
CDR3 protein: CASGLRGGRNTIYF

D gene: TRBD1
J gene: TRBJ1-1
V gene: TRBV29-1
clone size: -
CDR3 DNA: TGCAGCGGTTACAGGGGGAAGAACACTGAAGCTTTCTTT
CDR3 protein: CSGYRGKNTEAFF

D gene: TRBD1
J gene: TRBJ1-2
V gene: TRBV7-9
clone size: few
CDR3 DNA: TGTGCCAGCAGCTCCCAGGGGGCGATTGGCTACACCTTC
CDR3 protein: CASSSQGAIGYTF

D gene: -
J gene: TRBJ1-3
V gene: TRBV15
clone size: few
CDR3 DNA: TGTGCCACCAGCAGAGTGGTGGAGGGGAACACCATATATTTT
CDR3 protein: CATSRVVEGNTIYF

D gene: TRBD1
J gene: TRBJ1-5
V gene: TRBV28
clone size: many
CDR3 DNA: TGTGCCAGCAGGGGACAGGGTCATAGCAATCAGCCCCAGCATTTT
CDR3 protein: CASRGQGHSNQPQHF

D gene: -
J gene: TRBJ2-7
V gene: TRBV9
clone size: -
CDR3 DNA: TGTGCCAGCAGCGTATTTTCACAGGCGGGACCTTACGAGCAGTACTTC
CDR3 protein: CASSVFSQAGPYEQYF

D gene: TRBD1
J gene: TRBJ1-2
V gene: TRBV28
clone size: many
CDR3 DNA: TGTGCCGTCAGGTCAGGGGGATATGGCTACACCTTC
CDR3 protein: CAVRSGGYGYTF

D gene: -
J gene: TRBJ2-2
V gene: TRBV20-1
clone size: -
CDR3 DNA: TGCAGTGCTAGATCAGGGGCCCTAGGGACCGGGGAGCTGTTTTTT
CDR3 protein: CSARSGALGTGELFF

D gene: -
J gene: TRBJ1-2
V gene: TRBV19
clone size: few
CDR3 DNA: TGTGCCAGTAGTATTAGTGCTGGCTACACCTTC
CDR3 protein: CASSISAGYTF

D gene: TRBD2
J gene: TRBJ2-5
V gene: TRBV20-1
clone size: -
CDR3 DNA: TGCAGTGCTAGTAGGTCGGCTAGCGGGATTGGTGAGACCCAGTACTTC
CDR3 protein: CSASRSASGIGETQYF

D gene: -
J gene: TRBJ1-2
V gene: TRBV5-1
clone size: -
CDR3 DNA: TGCGCCAGCAGCGGATTCTCGGTCAATTATGGCTACACCTTC
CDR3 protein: CASSGFSVNYGYTF

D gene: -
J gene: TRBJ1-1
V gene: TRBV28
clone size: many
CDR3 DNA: TGTGCCAGCAGTTTGAGGTTGGCGAACACTGAAGCTTTCTTT
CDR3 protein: CASSLRLANTEAFF

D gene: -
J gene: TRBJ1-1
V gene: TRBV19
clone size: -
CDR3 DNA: TGTGCCAGTAGTTCGGGGAAGAACACTGAAGCTTTCTTT
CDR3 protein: CASSSGKNTEAFF

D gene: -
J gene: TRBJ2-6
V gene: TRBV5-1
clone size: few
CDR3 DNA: TGCGCCAGCAGCTTGAAGGGATTGGCTGGGGCCAACGTCCTGACTTTC
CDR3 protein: CASSLKGLAGANVLTF

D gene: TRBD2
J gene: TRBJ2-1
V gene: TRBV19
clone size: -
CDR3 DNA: TGTGCCAGTACCCCACGATTTAGCGGGAGGGGGCATGAGCAGTTCTTC
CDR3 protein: CASTPRFSGRGHEQFF

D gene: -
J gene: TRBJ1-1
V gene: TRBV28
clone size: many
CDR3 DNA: TGTGCCAGCATCGTCGGGGCAGTCGGCACTGAAGCTTTCTTT
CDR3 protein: CASIVGAVGTEAFF

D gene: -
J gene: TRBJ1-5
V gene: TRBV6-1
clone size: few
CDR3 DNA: TGTGCCAGCAGTCTGTTCAAAGGGGCAGGGCAGCCCCAGCATTTT
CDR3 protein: CASSLFKGAGQPQHF

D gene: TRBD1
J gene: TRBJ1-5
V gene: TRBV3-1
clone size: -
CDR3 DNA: TGTGCCAGCAGCCAAGTTGGGGGACAGGGAAACCAGCCCCAGCATTTT
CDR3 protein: CASSQVGGQGNQPQHF

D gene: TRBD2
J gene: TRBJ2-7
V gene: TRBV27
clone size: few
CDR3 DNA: TGTGCCAGCAGTGTGAGGACCCTAGCGGGAGGGACCTACGAGCAGTACTTC
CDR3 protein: CASSVRTLAGGTYEQYF

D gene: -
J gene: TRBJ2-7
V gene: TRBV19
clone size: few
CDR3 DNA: TGTGCCAGTAGTTCTTTGGGACTGGGCACCTACGAGCAGTACTTC
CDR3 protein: CASSSLGLGTYEQYF

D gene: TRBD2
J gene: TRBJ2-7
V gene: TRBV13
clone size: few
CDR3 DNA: TGTGCCAGCAAAGACTGGCGGGAGGTGGGCGAGCAGTACTTC
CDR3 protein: CASKDWREVGEQYF

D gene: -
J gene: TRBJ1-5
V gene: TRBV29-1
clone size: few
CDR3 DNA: TGCAGCGTCACACAGGGTCGGGATCAGCCCCAGCATTTT
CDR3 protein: CSVTQGRDQPQHF

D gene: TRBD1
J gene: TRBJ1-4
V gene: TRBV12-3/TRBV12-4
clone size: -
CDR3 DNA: TGTGCCAGCAGTCATTTGGCGGACAGGGGAGGGGAAAAACTGTTTTTT
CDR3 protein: CASSHLADRGGEKLFF

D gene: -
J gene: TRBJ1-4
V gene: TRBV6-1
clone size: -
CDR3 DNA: TGTGCCAGCACCGCAAGACAGATAGGGGAAAAACTGTTTTTT
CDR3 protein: CASTARQIGEKLFF

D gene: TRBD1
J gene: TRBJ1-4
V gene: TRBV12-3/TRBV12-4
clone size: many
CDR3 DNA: TGTGCCAGCAGTTGGGACAGCAAAACTGAAAAACTGTTTTTT
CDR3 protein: CASSWDSKTEKLFF

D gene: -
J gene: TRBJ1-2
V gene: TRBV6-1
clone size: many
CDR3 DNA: TGTGCCAGCAGTGAAGGGACAGCTCATGGCTACACCTTC
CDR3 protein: CASSEGTAHGYTF

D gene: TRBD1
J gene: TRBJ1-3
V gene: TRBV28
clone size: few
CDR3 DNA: TGTGCCAGCAGTCTGACTCCATCCGGGACAGGGAAGGGAAAGAGGTCTGGAAACACCATATATTTT
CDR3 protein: CASSLTPSGTGKGKRSGNTIYF

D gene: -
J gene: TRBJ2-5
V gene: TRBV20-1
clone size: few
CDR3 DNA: TGCAGTGCCAGTGGGTTAACCGCGCAAGAGACCCAGTACTTC
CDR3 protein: CSASGLTAQETQYF

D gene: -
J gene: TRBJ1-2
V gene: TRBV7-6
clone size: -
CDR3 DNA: TGTGCCAGCAGCTCGGTGGCGACGCAGGGGAACTATGGCTACACCTTC
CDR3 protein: CASSSVATQGNYGYTF

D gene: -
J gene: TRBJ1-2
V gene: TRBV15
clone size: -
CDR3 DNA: TGTGCCACCAGCCAGCGACAGACAGCTAACTATGGCTACACCTTC
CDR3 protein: CATSQRQTANYGYTF

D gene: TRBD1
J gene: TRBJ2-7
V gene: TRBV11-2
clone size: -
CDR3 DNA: TGTGCCAGCACCCACGGACAGGGATCCTACGAGCAGTACTTC
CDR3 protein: CASTHGQGSYEQYF

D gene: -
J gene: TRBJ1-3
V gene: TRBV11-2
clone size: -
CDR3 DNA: TGTGCCAGCAGCTCCAGCATTTCTGGAAACACCATATATTTT
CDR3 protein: CASSSSISGNTIYF

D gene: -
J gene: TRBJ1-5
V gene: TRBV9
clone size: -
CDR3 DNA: TGTGCCAGCAGCGGACAGGACAATCAGCCCCAGCATTTT
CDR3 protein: CASSGQDNQPQHF

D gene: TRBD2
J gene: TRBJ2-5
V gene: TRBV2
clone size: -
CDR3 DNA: TGTGCCATCGGGACTAGCGGGAATGGGGAGACCCAGTACTTC
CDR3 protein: CAIGTSGNGETQYF

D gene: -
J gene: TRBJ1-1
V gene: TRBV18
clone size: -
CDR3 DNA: TGTGCCAGCTCACCGTTCAGGGACACTGAAGCTTTCTTT
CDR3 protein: CASSPFRDTEAFF

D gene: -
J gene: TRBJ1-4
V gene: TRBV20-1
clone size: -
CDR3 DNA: TGCAGTGCTAGACTCGGGGGACCTAATGAAAAACTGTTTTTT
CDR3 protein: CSARLGGPNEKLFF

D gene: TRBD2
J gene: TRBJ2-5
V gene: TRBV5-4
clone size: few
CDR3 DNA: TGTGCCAGCAGCTTGGAACGGGGACTAGCGGGAGGTGGGCAAGAGACCCAGTACTTC
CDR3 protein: CASSLERGLAGGGQETQYF

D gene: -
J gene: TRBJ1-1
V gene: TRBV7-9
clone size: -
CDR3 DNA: TGTGCCAGCAGCTTAAAAGCGGCCGAAGCTTTCTTT
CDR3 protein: CASSLKAAEAFF

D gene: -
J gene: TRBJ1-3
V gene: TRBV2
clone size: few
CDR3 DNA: TGTGCCAGCAGTGAACCCTGGACAGTCACTGGAAACACCATATATTTT
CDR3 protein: CASSEPWTVTGNTIYF

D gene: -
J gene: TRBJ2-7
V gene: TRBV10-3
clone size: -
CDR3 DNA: TGTGCCATCAGTGGGGGGGAGCAGGGCTCTTTCTACGAGCAGTACTTC
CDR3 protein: CAISGGEQGSFYEQYF